These T cell receptor beta chains were read from a single sample in a study of cytomegalovirus exposure and HLA in healthy donors. Data came from immunoSEQ multiplex PCR; TCRdb stores just in-frame clones and leaves some out. The data contain about 160,000 clones, 60% to 85% of them singletons. Sequences were obtained from PBMCs. The source is a man over 45 in good health and CMV-seropositive. The conserved cysteine and the conserved F or W are not part of the CDR3 here. Each record gives: J gene, V gene, CDR3 protein.

TRBJ1-5,TRBV4-1,ASSQTDRSFQPQH
TRBJ2-7,TRBV7-2,ASTLGSVGAHDYEQY
TRBJ2-7,TRBV6-1,ASSESQGFHEQY
TRBJ1-1,TRBV27,ASSGQGNTEAF
TRBJ1-3,TRBV4-2,ASSQEGAGAGNTIY
TRBJ1-1,TRBV9,ASNREGMNTEAF
TRBJ1-1,TRBV5-6,ASSYPTVMNTEAF
TRBJ2-3,TRBV7-2,ASIRGSVHTDTQY
TRBJ1-6,TRBV19,ASSEGQGNNSPLH
TRBJ1-6,TRBV28,ASSSHSPLH
TRBJ2-7,TRBV19,ASSIGGGTGAYEQY
TRBJ1-2,TRBV7-2,ASSPGWRYGYT
TRBJ2-7,TRBV11-2,ASSLAGEQY
TRBJ2-1,TRBV19,ASRGWAGNSEQF
TRBJ2-3,TRBV5-1,ASSRSRTTDTQY
TRBJ1-6,TRBV28,AITIRDRGSPLH
TRBJ1-5,TRBV9,ASSDQDVGGQPQH
TRBJ2-3,TRBV27,ASSLAWDFPDTQY